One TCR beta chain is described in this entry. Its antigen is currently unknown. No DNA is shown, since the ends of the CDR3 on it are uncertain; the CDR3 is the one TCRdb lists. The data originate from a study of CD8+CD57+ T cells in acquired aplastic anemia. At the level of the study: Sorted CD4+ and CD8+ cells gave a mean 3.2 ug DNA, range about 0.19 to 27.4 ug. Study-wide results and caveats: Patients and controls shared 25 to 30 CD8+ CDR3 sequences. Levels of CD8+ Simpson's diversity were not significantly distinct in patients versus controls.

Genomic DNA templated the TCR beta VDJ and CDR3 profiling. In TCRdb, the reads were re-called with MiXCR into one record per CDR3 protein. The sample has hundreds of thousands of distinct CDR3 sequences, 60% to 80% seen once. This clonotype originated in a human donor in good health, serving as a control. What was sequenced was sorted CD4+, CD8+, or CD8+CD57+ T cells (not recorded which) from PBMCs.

The CDR3 loop reads CASSMVNEKLFFGSGTQHF. The rearrangement joins TRBV19 to TRBJ1-5. Germline-derived CDR1 and CDR2 are LNHDA and SQIVND (reference sequence). The CDR3 has 19 amino acids, counting both end residues.